Below, 28 T cell receptor beta chains from the same sample are listed, as sequenced in a study of blood T cell repertoires in COVID-19. Using immunoSEQ multiplex PCR, the repertoire was profiled, and TCRdb retains in-frame clones only, with some absent. This sample has some 450,000 clones, with around 90% found just once. Sequences were obtained from peripheral blood. Receptor source: a man aged 18 to 30 with COVID-19, enrolled during active disease.

The chain uses TRBV5-4 and TRBJ2-5; D is possibly TRBD2 (5 bases). Trimming left V 6 bases short and J 3 bases short, with 15 bases between. Germline CDR1 SGHNT, CDR2 YYREEE (reference sequence). The CDR3 extends over 14 amino acids. CDR3 amino acids: CASTFPGLKETQYF. CDR3 in DNA: TGTGCCAGCACCTTCCCGGGATTAAAAGAGACCCAGTACTTC. Full variable domain (missing parts from reference TRBV5-4 and TRBJ2-5): ETGVTQSPTHLIKTRGQQVTLRCSSQSGHNTVSWYQQALGQGPQFIFQYYREEENGRGNFPPRFSGLQFPNYSSELNVNALELDDSALYLCASTFPGLKETQYFGPGTRLLVL.

The gene calls are TRBV6-1 and TRBJ1-5, with D hard to call. The V and J ends lost 2 bases and 0 bases respectively, with 8 bases between them. The CDR3 consists of 15 residues. Germline loops: CDR1 MNHNS, CDR2 SASEGT. CDR3: CASSELSYSNQPQHF. CDR3 sequence (DNA): TGTGCCAGCAGTGAACTAAGCTATAGCAATCAGCCCCAGCATTTT.

The chain links TRBV19 to TRBJ1-1; TRBD1 might be the D (5 bases). The CDR3 loop spans 14 amino acids. The germline V gene has CDR1 LNHDA and CDR2 SQIVND (reference sequence). V was clipped by 7 bases and J by 0 bases, with 12 bases between them. The CDR3 DNA reads as TGTGCCAGTACCGTGGACATCATGAACACTGAAGCTTTCTTT. Protein: CASTVDIMNTEAFF.

This chain links TRBV2 with TRBJ2-7; TRBD2 aligns across 9 bases. The germline V gene encodes CDR1 SNHLY and CDR2 FYNNEI. The V and J ends lost 10 bases and 6 bases, in that order; junction bases with no gene match: 16. The CDR3 is made up of 15 amino acids. CDR3 amino acids: CATRGREAGGREQYF. The CDR3 DNA sequence: TGTGCCACCAGGGGTCGGGAAGCGGGAGGACGCGAGCAGTACTTC.

The rearrangement joins TRBV3-1 (or the pseudogene TRBV3-2) to TRBJ1-2; 8 bases agree with TRBD1. Germline lookup yields CDR1 LGHDT and CDR2 YNNKEL (reference sequence). J lost 4 bases, V lost 4 bases, and 8 bases had no gene match. The CDR3 is 15 residues long. CDR3 nucleotides: TGTGCCAGCAGCCTAAGCACACAGGGGGTCTATGGCTACACCTTC. The encoded protein is CASSLSTQGVYGYTF.

The chain uses TRBV30 and TRBJ2-7; D unclear. CDR1 is GTSNPN, CDR2 SVGIG, per germline (reference sequence). V was shortened by 1 base and J by 0 bases, with 10 bases between the two germline ends. This CDR3 has 14 amino acids. This chain's CDR3 is CAWSDPRRSYEQYF. In DNA, the CDR3 is TGTGCCTGGAGTGACCCCAGGCGCTCCTACGAGCAGTACTTC.

This clone showed up just once. The V call is TRBV5-1, the J call TRBJ1-1, with D tentatively TRBD1 (5 bases). Germline lookup yields CDR1 SGHRS and CDR2 YFSETQ. The length of the CDR3 is 13 residues. Trimming left V 5 bases short and J 6 bases short, with 14 bases between. The CDR3 loop reads CASSSGQRAEAFF. The DNA for the CDR3 is TGCGCCAGCAGTTCAGGGCAGCGCGCTGAAGCTTTCTTT.

The gene calls are TRBV11-1 and TRBJ1-4; unclear D gene. CDR3 length: 15 residues. Germline V gene data show CDR1 as SGHAT and CDR2 as FQDESV (reference sequence). Trimming took off 2 bases at V and 1 base at J, with 8 bases between the two ends. The CDR3 bases are TGTGCCAGCAGCTTACCGCAGGAAACTAATGAAAAACTGTTTTTT. Protein sequence: CASSLPQETNEKLFF.

The chain joins TRBV6-5 to TRBJ1-6; D is unresolved. The CDR3 runs to 16 residues. V lost 0 bases to trimming and J lost 6 bases, with 12 bases between them. CDR1 and CDR2 from the germline V gene are MNHEY and SVGAGI. DNA for the CDR3: TGTGCCAGCAGTTACTCCCAATACAGCCGTAATTCACCCCTCCACTTT. Translating gives CASSYSQYSRNSPLHF.

Here the CDR3 DNA reads TGTGCCGGAGCTAAGTCGATAGCGGGGGGGAGCACAGATACGCAGTATTTT. It is translated as CAGAKSIAGGSTDTQYF. The rearrangement joins TRBV9 to TRBJ2-3, with 11 bases fitting TRBD2. The CDR3 spans 17 residues. V lost 10 bases, J lost 0 bases, and 13 bases stayed unmatched. Germline CDR1 is SGDLS and CDR2 is YYNGEE.

The rearrangement uses TRBV30 and TRBJ1-1, with D unclear. Trimming left V 2 bases short and J 3 bases short, with 13 bases between. Germline V CDR1 and CDR2: GTSNPN, SVGIG (reference sequence). The CDR3 has 14 amino acids. The CDR3 region has the DNA TGTGCCTGGAGTCGAGCAGGTCCGGACACTGAAGCTTTCTTT. Encoded protein: CAWSRAGPDTEAFF.

J is TRBJ2-7 and V is TRBV2, with TRBD1 identical over 7 bases. The CDR3 is 14 residues long. The V gene end was trimmed by 7 bases and the J gene end by 2 bases; junction bases not matched to a gene: 8. The germline CDR1 and CDR2 sequences are SNHLY and FYNNEI. The CDR3 reads CASIWDSGPYEQYF. The CDR3 DNA is TGTGCCAGCATTTGGGACAGTGGACCCTACGAGCAGTACTTC.

The V call is TRBV4-1, the J call TRBJ1-6; tentative D call: TRBD1 (5 bases). Deletions cut 1 base from V and 7 bases from J, with 23 bases between. This CDR3 is 19 amino acids long. Germline CDR1 reads MGHRA; CDR2 reads YSYEKL. The CDR3 DNA sequence: TGCGCCAGCAGCCAAGCCAATTTTGGGGCAGGGATAGGGAATTCACCCCTCCACTTT. Encoded protein: CASSQANFGAGIGNSPLHF.

This clone was picked up a small number of times. Additional DNA sequences in this sample encode the identical CDR3. V and J are TRBV5-1 and TRBJ2-2; D is uncertain. Trimming took 0 bases from V and 2 from J, leaving 5 bases between them. The CDR3 length is 14 residues. The germline V gene encodes CDR1 SGHRS and CDR2 YFSETQ. This CDR3 reads CASSLDRNTGELFF. The CDR3 DNA sequence: TGCGCCAGCAGCTTGGACAGAAACACCGGGGAGCTGTTTTTT.

This chain links TRBV14 with TRBJ2-2; 10 bases fit TRBD1. Germline CDR1 is SGHDN and CDR2 is FVKESK. V was clipped by 1 base and J by 7 bases; unmatched bases: 21. This CDR3 has 21 residues. This CDR3 is CASSQASGTGERVRGGGELFF. CDR3 nucleotide sequence: TGTGCCAGCAGCCAAGCGTCTGGGACAGGGGAAAGGGTAAGGGGTGGCGGGGAGCTGTTTTTT.

The chain links TRBV2 to TRBJ1-5, with D tentatively TRBD1 (6 bases). Trimming pared 4 bases from V and 0 bases from J, leaving 13 bases between. CDR1 SNHLY and CDR2 FYNNEI come from the germline V gene. The CDR3 sequence is 16 residues long. This CDR3 reads CASSAGGANSNQPQHF. The CDR3 DNA follows: TGTGCCAGCAGTGCGGGGGGGGCCAATAGCAATCAGCCCCAGCATTTT.

This chain joins TRBV18 and TRBJ2-5; 14 nucleotides line up with TRBD2. V dropped 3 bases and J dropped 1; count of bases not matched to a gene: 7. This CDR3 has 18 amino acids. From germline, CDR1 is KGHSH and CDR2 LQKENI. CDR3: CASSPKTGTSGSQETQYF. The DNA for the CDR3 is TGTGCCAGCTCACCTAAAACCGGGACTAGCGGGAGCCAAGAGACCCAGTACTTC.

This sequence joins TRBV6-5 and TRBJ2-1; 7 bases fit TRBD2. V lost 6 bases to trimming and J lost 2 bases; unmatched junction nucleotides: 7. The CDR3 consists of 15 residues. Germline lookup yields CDR1 MNHEY and CDR2 SVGAGI. The CDR3 is CASRPGTNPYNEQFF. The CDR3 nucleotides read TGTGCCAGCAGGCCCGGGACTAACCCCTACAATGAGCAGTTCTTC.

The CDR3 DNA follows: TGTGCCAGCAGCCGACAGGGCGGGAACTATGGCTACACCTTC. As protein: CASSRQGGNYGYTF. The V gene is TRBV7-9, the J gene TRBJ1-2; 7 bases agree with TRBD1. J lost 2 bases, V lost 5 bases, and 5 bases had no gene match. From germline, CDR1 is SEHNR and CDR2 FQNEAQ (reference sequence). The CDR3 is 14 amino acids.

V and J are TRBV4-1 and TRBJ2-1, with 11 bases fitting TRBD2. CDR1 and CDR2 (germline): MGHRA, YSYEKL. The ends lost 3 bases at V and 3 bases at J; junction bases unmatched: 7. The CDR3 runs 17 residues. The CDR3 reads CASSQGLTSGGYNEQFF. CDR3 in DNA: TGCGCCAGCAGCCAGGGACTTACTAGCGGGGGCTACAATGAGCAGTTCTTC.

V and J are TRBV25-1 and TRBJ2-1; 10 bases match TRBD1. In germline, CDR1 is MGHDK, CDR2 SYGVNS. The CDR3 contains 17 residues. J gave up 4 bases and V 1 base, and 7 bases lay outside the gene matches. The CDR3: CASSELSGGQGYNEQFF. In DNA, the CDR3 is TGTGCCAGCAGTGAATTAAGTGGGGGACAGGGGTACAATGAGCAGTTCTTC.

This CDR3 reads CASRQPGLAGVGTQYF. Here the CDR3 DNA reads TGTGCCAGCAGACAGCCGGGACTAGCGGGAGTCGGGACGCAGTATTTT. J is TRBJ2-3 and V is TRBV27, with TRBD2 identical over 14 bases. Germline V gene sequence: CDR1 MNHEY, CDR2 SMNVEV (reference sequence). This CDR3 contains 16 residues. V trimming: 6 bases; J trimming: 9 bases; junction bases outside the gene matches: 11.

The chain is built from TRBV5-1 and TRBJ1-4, with D possibly matching TRBD1 (6 bases). The CDR3 covers 15 residues. Germline CDR1 reads SGHRS; CDR2 reads YFSETQ. V shed 0 bases and J shed 8 bases, with 14 bases lying between them. CDR3 in amino acids: CASSLGAGAGEKLFF. Written as DNA, the CDR3 is TGCGCCAGCAGCTTGGGTGCGGGGGCTGGGGAAAAACTGTTTTTT.

Comment on this clone: Within the sample, other DNA sequences also encode this same CDR3. The V call is TRBV9, the J call TRBJ2-3, with a tentative D call TRBD2 (7 bases). The CDR3 runs 15 residues. CDR1 is SGDLS and CDR2 is YYNGEE in the germline V gene. Trimming shortened V by 0 bases and J by 2 bases, and 10 bases separated the two germline ends. CDR3 DNA sequence: TGTGCCAGCAGCGTAGTGGGGGGGGCCACAGATACGCAGTATTTT. Encoded protein: CASSVVGGATDTQYF.

On this clone: The sample holds other DNA sequences that translate to the same CDR3. This chain joins TRBV5-1 and TRBJ1-1, with D perhaps matching TRBD1 (5 bases). The CDR3 loop spans 14 amino acids. The V gene's germline CDR1 is SGHRS and CDR2 YFSETQ. Trimming removed 3 bases at V and 1 base at J, with 10 bases between. CDR3 DNA sequence: TGCGCCAGCAGCTCCCAGGGAGGGAACACTGAAGCTTTCTTT. This sequence encodes CASSSQGGNTEAFF. The whole variable domain, filled in from reference TRBV5-1 and TRBJ1-1, reads KAGVTQTPRYLIKTRGQQVTLSCSPISGHRSVSWYQQTPGQGLQFLFEYFSETQRNKGNFPGRFSGRQFSNSRSEMNVSTLELGDSALYLCASSSQGGNTEAFFGQGTRLTVV.

The chain carries TRBV10-3 and TRBJ2-7; the match to TRBD2 covers 8 bases. Germline V lookup: CDR1 ENHRY, CDR2 SYGVKD. The CDR3 spans 13 residues. V gave up 8 bases and J gave up 4 bases; unmatched junction bases: 7. Here the CDR3 reads CAIALEREYEQYF. The CDR3 nucleotides are TGTGCCATCGCTTTGGAGCGGGAGTACGAGCAGTACTTC.

The chain recombines TRBV24-1 with TRBJ1-4; possibly TRBD1 for D (5 bases). This CDR3 has 16 residues. Trimming removed 1 base from V and 8 bases from J, with 16 bases in between. CDR1 is KGHDR and CDR2 is SFDVKD in the germline V gene. The DNA for the CDR3 is TGTGCCACCAGTGATTTATGTAAGGGGTCGCGGGAAAAACTGTTTTTT. It yields the protein CATSDLCKGSREKLFF.

In its sample, this clone was seen a few times. The CDR3 DNA reads as TGTGCCTGGAGTGTAAACCAGGGGTATCAGCCCCAGCATTTT. Its translation: CAWSVNQGYQPQHF. This sequence joins TRBV30 and TRBJ1-5; the D gene is possibly TRBD1 (6 bases). In germline, CDR1 is GTSNPN, CDR2 SVGIG (reference sequence). Deletions cut 0 bases from V and 5 bases from J, with 11 bases between. This CDR3 is built from 14 residues.